This T cell receptor beta chain was captured by sequencing in a study of blood T cell repertoires in COVID-19 (TCRdb year 2020). Background on the whole study: Samples from collaborators originated in the United States, Italy and Spain and spanned both the acute and convalescent phases of COVID-19. Where available, HLA class I and class II types were taken from metadata supplied by the sample provider and were not determined by assay-based typing. Subjects who had been exposed to COVID-19, were actively infected with it, or had recovered from it provided the deeply sampled blood TCRbeta repertoires that made up the dataset. The prospective study material was composed of cDNA or gDNA derived from T cells, B-cell-depleted T cells, or PBMCs. A de-identified subject ID, COVID-19 status, age in years and sex were almost always included in the sample metadata. Samples came from the ongoing ImmuneRACE study (first 160 participants) plus 1,254 subjects from 6 global collaborators. A freely available public database, intended as a resource for researchers studying the immune response to SARS-CoV-2, is where the repertoires were released. General conclusions and limits of the study: How much clinical and demographic metadata was included differed by source and by participant, and the metadata was provided uncurated.

Collaborating institutions collected whole blood in K2EDTA tubes following their own protocols. For TCRbeta analysis, collaborators shipped samples as frozen whole blood, isolated PBMCs, or DNA extracted from either of those sample types. V ends up 6 bases short and J 10 bases short, with an unmatched junction base count of 9. For CDR1 and CDR2, the germline V gene lists MNHEY and SVGEGT. Including the terminal cysteine and phenylalanine, the CDR3 comprises 14 residues. Kept here is only the CDR3 DNA, which spans 42 bases and is read in frame from base 1. TCRbeta CDR3 regions were amplified from genomic DNA using the immunoSEQ Assay, a bias-controlled multiplex PCR. The authors processed their data as follows. The number of nucleated cells in each sample was estimated by amplification of reference gene primers within the assay. Sequence reads were collapsed and filtered to measure the absolute abundance of every unique TCRbeta CDR3 rearrangement. Productive Simpson clonality was computed per sample as the square root of Simpson's diversity index over productive rearrangements. TCRdb stores this immuneACCESS table with in-frame sequences only. Part of the clones is absent; in the studies checked, under half of the shortfall reflects unresolved V genes, and no reason is known for the rest. V, J and clone size are taken as reported in that table, and D and trimming were inferred from the DNA itself. Present in this sample are under 95,000 clones, roughly 85% of which were seen just once. Jointly, the top ten make up approximately 5.1% of the sample.

A word on this clone: Its antigen is not yet known. No base-level quality is on record; no much larger clone is a single base apart.

The sequence links TRBV6-2 or TRBV6-3 to TRBJ1-6, with 7 bases matching TRBD1. Sequenced material: peripheral blood. The clonotype comes from a man between 60 and 75 years old with acute or convalescent COVID-19. The CDR3 protein is CASSRRQGGSPLHF. The DNA sequence is as follows: TGTGCCAGCAGCCGCCGACAGGGTGGGTCACCCCTCCACTTT.